Listed below are T cell receptor beta chains from one sample, sequenced in a study of blood T cell repertoires in COVID-19. Only in-frame clones appear in the TCRdb table, and some are missing; sequencing was by immunoSEQ multiplex PCR. This table holds 200,000 or so clones, around 85% found once. The sequenced sample was peripheral blood. All receptors derive from a man aged 65 to 79 with active or convalescent COVID-19. Each CDR3 is given with its conserved first and last residue.

V: TRBV28; J: TRBJ2-4; CDR3: CASSLPTGNGKNIQYF
V: TRBV18; J: TRBJ2-7; CDR3: CASSPGLAGGPYEQYF
V: TRBV2; J: TRBJ1-6; CDR3: CASRGGSSSYNSPLHF
V: TRBV28; J: TRBJ1-4; CDR3: CASTLGDKNEKLFF
V: TRBV27; J: TRBJ1-5; CDR3: CASSLGGIQPQHF
V: TRBV30; J: TRBJ1-6; CDR3: CACATGPGSPLHF
V: TRBV29-1; J: TRBJ2-1; CDR3: CSVRPGGEQFF
V: TRBV18; J: TRBJ2-3; CDR3: CASAPRAGSTDTQYF
V: TRBV5-1; J: TRBJ1-1; CDR3: CASSLLTGGVMNTEAFF
V: TRBV10-1; J: TRBJ2-7; CDR3: CASSESIPGGLYEQYF
V: TRBV5-1; J: TRBJ2-1; CDR3: CASRKTWTSGISTGINEQFF
V: TRBV19; J: TRBJ2-6; CDR3: CASSEYAGTGSGANVLTF
V: TRBV7-9; J: TRBJ2-7; CDR3: CASSLGQGADEQYF
V: TRBV28; J: TRBJ1-4; CDR3: CASSLLTVEKLFF
V: TRBV5-1; J: TRBJ1-2; CDR3: CASSSGQGYGYTF
V: TRBV11-2; J: TRBJ1-2; CDR3: CASSKGQRRLGYTF
V: TRBV7-2; J: TRBJ1-1; CDR3: CASSLLPPGAMNTEAFF
V: TRBV3-1/TRBV3-2; J: TRBJ1-1; CDR3: CASSQEGWNIEAFF
V: TRBV28; J: TRBJ1-4; CDR3: CASSQVSEKLFF
V: TRBV10-2; J: TRBJ2-7; CDR3: CASTASSGGSYEQYF
V: TRBV5-8; J: TRBJ2-4; CDR3: CASSLGQGKNIQYF
V: TRBV19; J: TRBJ1-2; CDR3: CASKIASNYGYTF
V: TRBV6-5; J: TRBJ1-2; CDR3: CASSQRQGGDYTF
V: TRBV27; J: TRBJ2-2; CDR3: CASSFWGQGDGGELFF
V: TRBV7-2; J: TRBJ2-1; CDR3: CASSGGIGEQFF
V: TRBV5-1; J: TRBJ2-1; CDR3: CASTRDRGSNNEQFF
V: TRBV2; J: TRBJ2-7; CDR3: CASTQGNYEQYF
V: TRBV2; J: TRBJ2-1; CDR3: CASSLRRGTSGSSYNEQFF
V: TRBV9; J: TRBJ1-3; CDR3: CASSVAPSDRAGNTIYF
V: TRBV18; J: TRBJ1-1; CDR3: CASSLGLTLNTEAFF
V: TRBV4-3; J: TRBJ1-6; CDR3: CASSLWTGDSPLHF
V: TRBV6-5; J: TRBJ1-1; CDR3: CASEGAGKITEAFF
V: TRBV14; J: TRBJ2-1; CDR3: CASSTGSRSYNEQFF
V: TRBV21-1; J: TRBJ2-5; CDR3: CASSPGNRKETQYF
V: TRBV7-9; J: TRBJ1-2; CDR3: CASSPEGQGAGYTF
V: TRBV19; J: TRBJ1-6; CDR3: CASRDRGGSPLHF
V: TRBV14; J: TRBJ2-7; CDR3: CASSRTAEQYF
V: TRBV24-1; J: TRBJ2-1; CDR3: CATSDWNLAGGPHNEQFF
V: TRBV4-3; J: TRBJ2-1; CDR3: CASSQEGPDEQFF
V: TRBV12-3/TRBV12-4; J: TRBJ1-3; CDR3: CASTPRVSNTIYF
V: TRBV6-5; J: TRBJ1-4; CDR3: CASTLQGGGGEKLFF
V: TRBV4-3; J: TRBJ2-5; CDR3: CASSRTGGSQETQYF
V: TRBV20-1; J: TRBJ2-6; CDR3: CSASLSSGANVLTF
V: TRBV30; J: TRBJ1-6; CDR3: CAWSTPGTGGNSPLHF
V: TRBV24-1; J: TRBJ2-1; CDR3: CATSEAGSYNEQFF
V: TRBV4-1; J: TRBJ2-1; CDR3: CASSQVAGLSINEQFF
V: TRBV2; J: TRBJ2-7; CDR3: CASSQYAYNSRHEQYF
V: TRBV6-5; J: TRBJ2-3; CDR3: CASRPGGGLDTQYF
V: TRBV18; J: TRBJ2-7; CDR3: CASSPGLAGAYEQYF
V: TRBV6-5; J: TRBJ2-7; CDR3: CASRPGTAYEQYF
V: TRBV29-1; J: TRBJ2-3; CDR3: CSVGSRDNTQYF
V: TRBV4-1; J: TRBJ2-7; CDR3: CASSQGEHGYEQYF
V: TRBV7-2; J: TRBJ2-1; CDR3: CASSLGGVYNEQFF
V: TRBV10-1; J: TRBJ2-1; CDR3: CASVKKRATYNEQFF
V: TRBV7-8; J: TRBJ2-2; CDR3: CASSLGTMNTGELFF
V: TRBV5-4; J: TRBJ2-7; CDR3: CASSLYSTIVYEQYF
V: TRBV10-3; J: TRBJ1-1; CDR3: CAISTTGGAGTEAFF
V: TRBV11-3; J: TRBJ2-3; CDR3: CASSLRTRSGTDTQYF